The text below deals with one TCR beta chain. CDR1 is WSHSY and CDR2 is SAAADI in the germline V gene. V lost 11 bases and J lost 4; bases outside the gene matches: 8. The CDR3 has 14 amino acids. The PCR made use of 60 Vbeta and 13 Jbeta primers. Some clones are missing from TCRdb's copy, which holds only in-frame ones; the method was immunoSEQ multiplex PCR. The sample carries under 110,000 clones, 75% recorded once. The sample is drawn from a study of cytomegalovirus exposure and HLA in healthy donors. The sequenced sample consisted of PBMCs. The chain joins TRBV10-2 to TRBJ2-3; 11 bases line up with TRBD2. The source of this sequence is a man aged 50 to 60 in good health and CMV-seronegative. The CDR3 sequence: CASRLAGLADTQYF. The CDR3 nucleotides are TGCGCCTCCCGACTAGCGGGGCTCGCAGATACGCAGTATTTT.